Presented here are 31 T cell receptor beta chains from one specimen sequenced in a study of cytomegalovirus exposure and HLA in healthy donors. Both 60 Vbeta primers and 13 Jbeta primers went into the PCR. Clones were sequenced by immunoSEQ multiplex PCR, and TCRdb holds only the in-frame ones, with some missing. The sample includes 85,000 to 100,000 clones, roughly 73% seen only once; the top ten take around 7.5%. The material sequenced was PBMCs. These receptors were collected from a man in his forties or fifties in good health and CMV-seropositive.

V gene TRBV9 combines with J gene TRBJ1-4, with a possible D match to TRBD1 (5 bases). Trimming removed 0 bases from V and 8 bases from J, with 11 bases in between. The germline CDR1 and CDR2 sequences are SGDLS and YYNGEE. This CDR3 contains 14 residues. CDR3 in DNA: TGTGCCAGCAGCGTAGAAGGGGTTGGCGAAAAACTGTTTTTT. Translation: CASSVEGVGEKLFF.

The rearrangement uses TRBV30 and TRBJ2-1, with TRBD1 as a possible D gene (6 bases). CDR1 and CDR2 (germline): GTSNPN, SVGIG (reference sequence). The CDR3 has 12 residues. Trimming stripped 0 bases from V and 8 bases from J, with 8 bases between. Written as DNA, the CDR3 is TGTGCCTGGAGTGTACAGGGCGATGAGCAGTTCTTC. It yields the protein CAWSVQGDEQFF.

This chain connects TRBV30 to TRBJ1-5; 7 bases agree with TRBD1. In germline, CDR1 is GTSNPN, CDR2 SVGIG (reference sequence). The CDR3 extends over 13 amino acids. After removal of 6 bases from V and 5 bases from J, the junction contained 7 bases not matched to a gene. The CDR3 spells CACTSQGDQPQHF. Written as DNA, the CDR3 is TGTGCCTGCACCTCCCAGGGGGATCAGCCCCAGCATTTT.

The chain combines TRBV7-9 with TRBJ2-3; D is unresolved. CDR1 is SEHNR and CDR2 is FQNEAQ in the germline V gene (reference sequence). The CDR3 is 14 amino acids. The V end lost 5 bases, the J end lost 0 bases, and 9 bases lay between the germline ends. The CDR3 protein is CASSPVISTDTQYF. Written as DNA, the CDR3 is TGTGCCAGCAGCCCGGTGATAAGCACAGATACGCAGTATTTT. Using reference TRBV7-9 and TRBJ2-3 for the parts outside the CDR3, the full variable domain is DTGVSQNPRHKITKRGQNVTFRCDPISEHNRLYWYRQTLGQGPEFLTYFQNEAQLEKSRLLSDRFSAERPKGSFSTLEIQRTEQGDSAMYLCASSPVISTDTQYFGPGTRLTVL.

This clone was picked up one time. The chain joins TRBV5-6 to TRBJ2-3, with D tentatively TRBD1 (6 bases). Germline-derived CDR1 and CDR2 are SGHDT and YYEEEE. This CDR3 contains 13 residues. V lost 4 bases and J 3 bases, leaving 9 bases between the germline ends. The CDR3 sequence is CASSTGQTDTQYF. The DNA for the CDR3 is TGTGCCAGCAGCACCGGACAGACAGATACGCAGTATTTT.

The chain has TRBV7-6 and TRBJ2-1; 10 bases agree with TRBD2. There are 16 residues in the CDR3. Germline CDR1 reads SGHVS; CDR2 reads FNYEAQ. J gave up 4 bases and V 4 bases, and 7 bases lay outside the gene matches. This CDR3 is CASSSAVAGGYNEQFF. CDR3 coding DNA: TGTGCCAGCAGCTCCGCCGTAGCGGGGGGTTACAATGAGCAGTTCTTC.

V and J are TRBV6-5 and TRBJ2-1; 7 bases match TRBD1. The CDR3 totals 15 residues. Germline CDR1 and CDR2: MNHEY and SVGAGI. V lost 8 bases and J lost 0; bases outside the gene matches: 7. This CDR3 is CASSAGGSSYNEQFF. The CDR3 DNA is TGTGCCAGCTCCGCAGGGGGTAGCTCCTACAATGAGCAGTTCTTC.

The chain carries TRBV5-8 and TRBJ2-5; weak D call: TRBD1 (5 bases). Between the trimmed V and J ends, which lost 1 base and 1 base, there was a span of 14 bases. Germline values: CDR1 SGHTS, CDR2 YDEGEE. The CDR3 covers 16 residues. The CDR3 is CASSLLGAVTQETQYF. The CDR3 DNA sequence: TGTGCCAGCAGCTTGCTAGGGGCAGTAACCCAAGAGACCCAGTACTTC.

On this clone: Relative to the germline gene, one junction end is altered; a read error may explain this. This CDR3 is CSVRQGGNYGYPF. CDR3 DNA: TGCAGCGTACGACAGGGGGGGAACTATGGCTACCCCTTC. This rearrangement joins TRBV29-1 to TRBJ1-2, with 9 nucleotides matching TRBD1. The CDR3 runs to 13 residues. Per germline, CDR1 SQVTM and CDR2 ANQGSEA. Variable domain in full (rest from reference TRBV29-1 and TRBJ1-2): SAVISQKPSRDICQRGTSLTIQCQVDSQVTMMFWYRQQPGQSLTLIATANQGSEATYESGFVIDKFPISRPNLTFSTLTVSNMSPEDSSIYLCSVRQGGNYGYPFGSGTRLTVV.

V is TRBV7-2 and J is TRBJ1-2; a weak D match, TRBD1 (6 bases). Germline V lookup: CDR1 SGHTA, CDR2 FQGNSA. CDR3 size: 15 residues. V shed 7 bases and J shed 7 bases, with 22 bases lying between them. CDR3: CASTKGDGILGGYTF. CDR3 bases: TGTGCCAGCACAAAGGGGGACGGGATTCTCGGTGGCTACACCTTC.

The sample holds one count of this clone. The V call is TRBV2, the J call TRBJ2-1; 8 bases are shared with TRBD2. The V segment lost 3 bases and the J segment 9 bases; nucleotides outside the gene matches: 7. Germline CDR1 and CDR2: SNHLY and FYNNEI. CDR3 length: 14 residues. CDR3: CASSDKRGTREQFF. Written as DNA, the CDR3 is TGTGCCAGCAGTGATAAGCGGGGGACGCGTGAGCAGTTCTTC.

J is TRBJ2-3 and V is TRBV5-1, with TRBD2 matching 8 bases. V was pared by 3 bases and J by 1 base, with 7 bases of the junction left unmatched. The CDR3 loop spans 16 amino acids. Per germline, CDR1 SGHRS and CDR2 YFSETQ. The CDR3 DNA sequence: TGCGCCAGCAGCTCTCCATCGACTAGCGGCACAGATACGCAGTATTTT. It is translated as CASSSPSTSGTDTQYF.

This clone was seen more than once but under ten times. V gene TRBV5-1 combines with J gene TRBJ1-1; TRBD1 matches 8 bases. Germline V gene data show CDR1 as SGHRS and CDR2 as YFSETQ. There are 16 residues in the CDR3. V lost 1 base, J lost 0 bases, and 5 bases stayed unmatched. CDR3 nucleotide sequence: TGCGCCAGCAGCTTGTGGGTCAGGGGGCTGAACACTGAAGCTTTCTTT. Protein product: CASSLWVRGLNTEAFF. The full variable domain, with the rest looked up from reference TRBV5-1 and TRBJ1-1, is KAGVTQTPRYLIKTRGQQVTLSCSPISGHRSVSWYQQTPGQGLQFLFEYFSETQRNKGNFPGRFSGRQFSNSRSEMNVSTLELGDSALYLCASSLWVRGLNTEAFFGQGTRLTVV.

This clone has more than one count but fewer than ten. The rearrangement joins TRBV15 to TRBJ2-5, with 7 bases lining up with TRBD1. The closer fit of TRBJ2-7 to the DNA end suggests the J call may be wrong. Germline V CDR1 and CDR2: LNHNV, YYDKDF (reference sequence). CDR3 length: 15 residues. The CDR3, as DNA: TGTGCCACCAGGAGAAGCCGTGACAGGGCCTACGAGCAGTACTTC. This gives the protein CATRRSRDRAYEQYF.

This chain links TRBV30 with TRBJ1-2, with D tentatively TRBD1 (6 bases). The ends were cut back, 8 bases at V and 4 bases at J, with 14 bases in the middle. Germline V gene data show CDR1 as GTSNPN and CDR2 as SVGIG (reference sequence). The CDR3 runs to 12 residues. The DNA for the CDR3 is TGTGCCAAGGCCCAGGGGACCTATGGCTACACCTTC. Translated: CAKAQGTYGYTF.

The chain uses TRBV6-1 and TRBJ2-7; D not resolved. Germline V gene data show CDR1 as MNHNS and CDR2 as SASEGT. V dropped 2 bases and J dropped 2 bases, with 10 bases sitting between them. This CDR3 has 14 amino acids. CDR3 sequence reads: CASSESAKTYEQYF. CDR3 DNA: TGTGCCAGCAGTGAATCCGCTAAAACCTACGAGCAGTACTTC.

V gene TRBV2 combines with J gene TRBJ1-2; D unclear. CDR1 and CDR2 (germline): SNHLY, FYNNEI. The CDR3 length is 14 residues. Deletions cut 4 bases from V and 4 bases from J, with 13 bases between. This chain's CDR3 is CASSVSEAFYGYTF. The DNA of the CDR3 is TGTGCCAGCAGTGTGAGTGAAGCGTTCTATGGCTACACCTTC. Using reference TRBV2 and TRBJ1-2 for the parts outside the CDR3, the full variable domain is EPEVTQTPSHQVTQMGQEVILRCVPISNHLYFYWYRQILGQKVEFLVSFYNNEISEKSEIFDDQFSVERPDGSNFTLKIRSTKLEDSAMYFCASSVSEAFYGYTFGSGTRLTVV.

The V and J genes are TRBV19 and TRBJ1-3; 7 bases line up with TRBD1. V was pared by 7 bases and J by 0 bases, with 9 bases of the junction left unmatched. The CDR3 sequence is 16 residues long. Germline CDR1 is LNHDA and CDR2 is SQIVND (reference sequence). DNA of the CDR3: TGTGCCAGTATCTTAACCGGGACAGCCTCTGGAAACACCATATATTTT. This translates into CASILTGTASGNTIYF.

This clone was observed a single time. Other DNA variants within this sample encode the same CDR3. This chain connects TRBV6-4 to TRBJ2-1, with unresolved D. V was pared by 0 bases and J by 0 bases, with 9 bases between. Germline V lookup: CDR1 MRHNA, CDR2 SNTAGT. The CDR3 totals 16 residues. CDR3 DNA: TGTGCCAGCAGTGACTCGAGTCCTAGCTCCTACAATGAGCAGTTCTTC. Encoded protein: CASSDSSPSSYNEQFF.

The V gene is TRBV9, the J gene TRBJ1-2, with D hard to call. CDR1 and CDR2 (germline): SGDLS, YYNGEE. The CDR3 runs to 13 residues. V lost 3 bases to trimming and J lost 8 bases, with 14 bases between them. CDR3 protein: CASSAQEGAGYTF. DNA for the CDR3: TGTGCCAGCAGCGCCCAGGAAGGTGCCGGCTACACCTTC.

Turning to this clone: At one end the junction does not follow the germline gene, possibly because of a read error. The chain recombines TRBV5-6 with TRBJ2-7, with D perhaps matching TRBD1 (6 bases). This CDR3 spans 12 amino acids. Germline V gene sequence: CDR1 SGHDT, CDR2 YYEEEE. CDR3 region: CSSSTGFYEQYF. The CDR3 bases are TGTTCCAGCAGTACAGGGTTTTACGAGCAGTACTTC. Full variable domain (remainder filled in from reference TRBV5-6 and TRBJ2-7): DAGVTQSPTHLIKTRGQQVTLRCSPKSGHDTVSWYQQALGQGPQFIFQYYEEEERQRGNFPDRFSGHQFPNYSSELNVNALLLGDSALYLCSSSTGFYEQYFGPGTRLTVT.

CDR3: CASSAQGSGNTIYF. For the CDR3, the DNA is TGTGCCAGCAGCGCGCAGGGTTCTGGAAACACCATATATTTT. V and J are TRBV7-3 and TRBJ1-3, with a tentative D call TRBD1 (5 bases). The CDR3 is 14 amino acids. The ends were cut back, 5 bases at V and 1 base at J, with 9 bases in the middle. CDR1 and CDR2 (germline): SGHTA, FQGTGA.

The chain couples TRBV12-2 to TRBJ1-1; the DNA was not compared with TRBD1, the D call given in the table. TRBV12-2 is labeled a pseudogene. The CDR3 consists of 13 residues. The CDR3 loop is CASRSQGSTEAFF. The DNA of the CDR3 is TGTGCAAGTCGCTCACAGGGAAGCACTGAAGCTTTCTTT.

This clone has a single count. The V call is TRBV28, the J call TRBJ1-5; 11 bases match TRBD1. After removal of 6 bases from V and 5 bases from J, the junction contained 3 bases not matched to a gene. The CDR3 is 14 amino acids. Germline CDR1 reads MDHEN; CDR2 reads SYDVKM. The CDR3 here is CASSPDRGHQPQHF. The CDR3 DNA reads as TGTGCCAGCAGCCCGGACAGGGGGCATCAGCCCCAGCATTTT.

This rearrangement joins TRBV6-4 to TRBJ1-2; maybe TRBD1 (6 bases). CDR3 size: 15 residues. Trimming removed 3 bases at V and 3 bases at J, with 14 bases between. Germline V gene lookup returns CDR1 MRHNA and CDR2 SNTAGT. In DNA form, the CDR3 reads TGTGCCAGCAGTGAGAGCGGGGGCGCGGACTATGGCTACACCTTC. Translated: CASSESGGADYGYTF.

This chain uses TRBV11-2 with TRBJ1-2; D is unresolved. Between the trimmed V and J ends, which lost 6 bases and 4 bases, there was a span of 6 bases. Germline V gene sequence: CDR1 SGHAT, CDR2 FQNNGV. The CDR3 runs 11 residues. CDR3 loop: CASSQAYGYTF. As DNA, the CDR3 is TGTGCCAGCAGTCAAGCCTATGGCTACACCTTC.

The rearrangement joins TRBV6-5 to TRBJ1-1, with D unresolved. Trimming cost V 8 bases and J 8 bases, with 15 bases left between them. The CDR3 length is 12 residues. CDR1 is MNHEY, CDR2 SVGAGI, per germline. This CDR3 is CASVGNALEAFF. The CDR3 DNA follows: TGTGCCAGCGTCGGGAACGCCCTCGAAGCTTTCTTT.

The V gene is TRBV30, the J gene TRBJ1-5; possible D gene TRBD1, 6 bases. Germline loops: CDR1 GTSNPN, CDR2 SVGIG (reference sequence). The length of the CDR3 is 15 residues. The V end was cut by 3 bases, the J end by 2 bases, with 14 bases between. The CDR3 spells CAWRKQGVGNQPQHF. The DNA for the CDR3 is TGTGCCTGGAGGAAACAGGGCGTCGGCAATCAGCCCCAGCATTTT.

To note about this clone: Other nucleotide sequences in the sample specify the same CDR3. The CDR3 DNA reads TGCGCCAGCAGCCAAGAACAGGGGACCTACAATGAGCAGTTCTTC. It specifies CASSQEQGTYNEQFF. The chain is built from TRBV4-3 and TRBJ2-1, with TRBD1 identical over 7 bases. CDR1 is LGHNA, CDR2 YSLEER, per germline. Germline trimming cut 0 bases from V and 2 bases from J; bases unmatched to any gene: 1. The CDR3 runs to 15 residues.

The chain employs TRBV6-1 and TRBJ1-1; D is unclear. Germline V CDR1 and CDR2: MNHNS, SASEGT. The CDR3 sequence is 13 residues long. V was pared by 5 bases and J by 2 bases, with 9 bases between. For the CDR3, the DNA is TGTGCCAGCAGTTATCGACAAAACACTGAAGCTTTCTTT. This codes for CASSYRQNTEAFF.

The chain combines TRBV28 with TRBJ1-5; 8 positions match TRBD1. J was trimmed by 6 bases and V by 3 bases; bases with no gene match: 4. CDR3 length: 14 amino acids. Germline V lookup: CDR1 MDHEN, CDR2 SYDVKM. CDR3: CASSFAGGGQPQHF. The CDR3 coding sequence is TGTGCCAGCAGTTTCGCAGGGGGCGGTCAGCCCCAGCATTTT. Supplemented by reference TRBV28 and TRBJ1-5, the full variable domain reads DVKVTQSSRYLVKRTGEKVFLECVQDMDHENMFWYRQDPGLGLRLIYFSYDVKMKEKGDIPEGYSVSREKKERFSLILESASTNQTSMYLCASSFAGGGQPQHFGDGTRLSIL.